This TCR beta chain is from a study of blood T cell repertoires in COVID-19. The CDR3 has 16 residues. The V gene's germline CDR1 is ENHRY and CDR2 SYGVKD. Trimming at V came to 5 bases and at J to 2 bases, leaving 4 bases not matched to a gene. Authors' analysis steps: Estimates of nucleated cell counts were drawn from the amplification of reference gene primers. TCRdb's copy holds only in-frame clones and misses some; the assay was immunoSEQ multiplex PCR. The V and J calls and clone size are taken from that table; D and trimming were inferred from the DNA. The sample has 150,000 to 200,000 clones, around 80% seen once. Participants came from roughly 23 US areas, aged about 18 to 100 years. In assigning cohorts, the study relied on participant-reported clinical history.

The clonotype was recovered from a woman aged 45-60 years who had recovered from COVID-19. The V call is TRBV10-3, the J call TRBJ2-5; 14 bases line up with TRBD2. Sequenced material: PBMCs or T cells enriched from blood (not recorded which). The CDR3 nucleotides read TGTGCCATCAGTCTCGGGACTAGCGGGAGACAAGAGACCCAGTACTTC. Encoded protein: CAISLGTSGRQETQYF.